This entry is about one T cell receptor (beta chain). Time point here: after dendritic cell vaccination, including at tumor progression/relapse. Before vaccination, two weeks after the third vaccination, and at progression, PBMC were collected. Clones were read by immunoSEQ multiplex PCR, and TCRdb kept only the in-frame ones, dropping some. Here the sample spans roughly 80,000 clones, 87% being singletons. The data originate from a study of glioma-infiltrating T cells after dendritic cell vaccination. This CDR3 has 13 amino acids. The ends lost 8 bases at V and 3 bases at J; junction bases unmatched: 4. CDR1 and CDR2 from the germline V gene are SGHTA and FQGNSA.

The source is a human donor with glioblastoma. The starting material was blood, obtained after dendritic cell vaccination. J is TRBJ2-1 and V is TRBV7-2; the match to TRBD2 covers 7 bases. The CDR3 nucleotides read TGTGCCAGCGCGGCGGGAGACTACAATGAGCAGTTCTTC. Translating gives CASAAGDYNEQFF.